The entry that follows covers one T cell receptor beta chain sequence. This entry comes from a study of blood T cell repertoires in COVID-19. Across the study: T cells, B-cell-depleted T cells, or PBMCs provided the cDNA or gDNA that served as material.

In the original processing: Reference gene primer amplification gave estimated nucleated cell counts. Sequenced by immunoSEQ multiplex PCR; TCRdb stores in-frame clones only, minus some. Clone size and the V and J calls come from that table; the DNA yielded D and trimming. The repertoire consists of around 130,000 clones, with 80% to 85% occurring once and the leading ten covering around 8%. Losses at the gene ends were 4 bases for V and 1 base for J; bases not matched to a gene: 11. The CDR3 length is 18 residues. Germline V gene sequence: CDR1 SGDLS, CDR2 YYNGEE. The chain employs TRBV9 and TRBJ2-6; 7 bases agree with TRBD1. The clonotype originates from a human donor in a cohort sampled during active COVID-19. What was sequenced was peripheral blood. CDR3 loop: CASSLQGAGGSGANVLTF. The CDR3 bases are TGTGCCAGCAGCTTACAAGGGGCAGGGGGATCTGGGGCCAACGTCCTGACTTTC.